This T cell receptor (beta chain) is from a study of OX40 agonist ivuxolimab in advanced cancers. Study outcomes and limitations: Averaging showed that CD8+ T cells had more expanded clones than CD4+ did.

For this clone: The antigen is unknown.

Method: immunoSEQ multiplex PCR; TCRdb's copy keeps in-frame clones and lacks some. The table shows 35,000 to 45,000 clones, with about 88% occurring only once. With V trimmed by 6 bases and J by 3 bases, 7 bases remained unmatched. Germline lookup yields CDR1 SGHTA and CDR2 FQGTGA. The CDR3 is 15 residues long. The material was CD4+ or CD8+ T cells sorted from blood, obtained in a trial of the OX40 agonist ivuxolimab. The rearrangement joins TRBV7-3 to TRBJ2-7; TRBD2 matches 11 bases. The TCR originated in an adult with an advanced solid tumor such as melanoma, head and neck, liver or kidney cancer. CDR3 DNA: TGTGCCAGCAGTATACTAGCGGGGGAACGCTACGAGCAGTACTTC. It specifies CASSILAGERYEQYF.